Below are 22 T cell receptor beta chains sequenced from a single sample in a study of low-dose radiotherapy and immunotherapy resistance in tumors. The sample's time point: after trial treatment. Treatment specified: LDRT plus nivolumab, ipilimumab, low-dose cyclophosphamide and aspirin (RACIN trial). Covering alpha and beta chains, TRAV- and TRBV-specific primers were used for the first-strand cDNA. PCR amplification of the TCRs was performed with Phusion for 20 to 25 PCR cycles, and it relied on a constant-region primer together with a V-primer adapter. Each CDR3 protein gets one entry after TCRdb re-called the reads with MiXCR. The table has about 39,000 distinct CDR3 sequences, around 20% seen once. The source material was PBMCs, sampled after low-dose radiotherapy plus immunotherapy. Receptor source: a female donor with ovarian cancer.

This clonotype was detected ten times or more. The chain uses TRBV12-5 and TRBJ2-1, with a possible D match to TRBD1 (5 bases). CDR1 is LGHNT and CDR2 is FRNRAP in the germline V gene. V was trimmed by 0 bases and J by 7 bases, leaving 19 bases between them. The CDR3 contains 17 residues. CDR3 nucleotides: TGTGCTAGTGGTTTGGTAGTCGCTGGCAGGGCGGCTAATGAGCAGTTCTTC. This sequence encodes CASGLVVAGRAANEQFF.

The V call is TRBV20-1, the J call TRBJ2-7; 7 bases match TRBD1. The CDR3 runs 13 residues. Germline assignment: CDR1 DFQATT and CDR2 SNEGSKA (reference sequence). J lost 3 bases, V lost 3 bases, and 5 bases had no gene match. CDR3 residues: CSASVTGVYEQYF. The DNA for the CDR3 is TGCAGTGCTAGTGTCACAGGGGTCTACGAGCAGTACTTC.

The sample holds many counts of this clonotype. J is TRBJ2-1 and V is TRBV2; 10 bases line up with TRBD2. Germline V lookup: CDR1 SNHLY, CDR2 FYNNEI. V was pared by 5 bases and J by 3 bases, with 16 bases of the junction left unmatched. CDR3 length: 19 amino acids. CDR3 in amino acids: CASSKTASRTSGLYNEQFF. The DNA for the CDR3 is TGTGCCAGCAGTAAGACAGCTTCCCGGACTAGCGGCCTCTACAATGAGCAGTTCTTC.

This chain connects TRBV20-1 to TRBJ2-1; 10 nucleotides line up with TRBD2. Germline V lookup: CDR1 DFQATT, CDR2 SNEGSKA (reference sequence). This CDR3 contains 13 residues. The ends lost 3 bases at V and 15 bases at J; junction bases unmatched: 11. In DNA form, the CDR3 reads TGCAGTGCTAGTATGTCTAGCGGGAGTGGCGGGTTCTTC. It codes for CSASMSSGSGGFF.

At least ten counts were recorded for this clonotype. V usage is TRBV18 and J usage is TRBJ2-1; possible D gene TRBD2, 5 bases. Trimming took 4 bases from V and 4 from J, leaving 17 bases between them. The length of the CDR3 is 16 residues. In germline, CDR1 is KGHSH, CDR2 LQKENI. The CDR3 sequence is CASSLLPDYLYNEQFF. DNA for the CDR3: TGTGCCAGCTCACTCCTGCCCGACTACCTTTACAATGAGCAGTTCTTC. Variable domain in full (rest from reference TRBV18 and TRBJ2-1): NAGVMQNPRHLVRRRGQEARLRCSPMKGHSHVYWYRQLPEEGLKFMVYLQKENIIDESGMPKERFSAEFPKEGPSILRIQQVVRGDSAAYFCASSLLPDYLYNEQFFGPGTRLTVL.

Many counts were recorded for this clonotype. The chain is built from TRBV12-3 or TRBV12-4 and TRBJ2-7; TRBD1 matches 9 bases. The CDR3 loop spans 13 amino acids. J was trimmed by 5 bases and V by 6 bases; bases with no gene match: 5. The CDR3, as DNA: TGTGCCAGCAGGCAAGGGACAGGGAACGAGCAGTACTTC. This translates into CASRQGTGNEQYF.

J is TRBJ1-4 and V is TRBV9, with D uncertain. CDR3 length equals 15 residues. Trimming took off 0 bases at V and 7 bases at J, with 13 bases between the two ends. Germline-derived CDR1 and CDR2 are SGDLS and YYNGEE. The CDR3 region is CASSVEGSLREKLFF. The CDR3 nucleotides read TGTGCCAGCAGCGTAGAGGGAAGTTTACGTGAAAAACTGTTTTTT.

This clonotype occurred many times. The J gene is TRBJ1-1, the V gene TRBV4-1; 10 bases match TRBD1. CDR3 size: 16 residues. With 4 bases clipped from V and 1 base from J, the junction kept 6 bases outside the gene matches. Germline CDR1 is MGHRA and CDR2 is YSYEKL. The CDR3, as DNA: TGCGCCAGCAGCCTACGACAGGGGGCCCCGAACACTGAAGCTTTCTTT. Protein product: CASSLRQGAPNTEAFF.

There are many counts of this clonotype. The V gene is TRBV5-1, the J gene TRBJ1-2; 8 bases agree with TRBD1. The germline gives CDR1 SGHRS, CDR2 YFSETQ. Trimming cost V 2 bases and J 6 bases; bases outside gene matches: 15. The length of the CDR3 is 17 residues. The DNA for the CDR3 is TGCGCCAGCAGCTTTTTGGGGACAGGTCTCGTTGTCGATGGCTACACCTTC. Protein: CASSFLGTGLVVDGYTF.

This clonotype was seen ten or more times. This likely stems from a read error, as it lies one base from a far larger clone. This sequence joins TRBV2 and TRBJ2-1; D may be TRBD1 (6 bases). CDR3 length: 15 residues. Trimming took off 7 bases at V and 10 bases at J, with 23 bases between the two ends. Germline V gives CDR1 SNHLY, CDR2 FYNNEI. The CDR3 is CASNPGVRAGVEQFF. The CDR3 region has the DNA TGTGCCAGCAACCCCGGGGTCCGGGCAGGGGTCGAGCAGTTCTTC.

In regard to this clonotype: A far more abundant clone sits one base away, making this likely a read error. The J gene is TRBJ2-7, the V gene TRBV27; 9 nucleotides agree with TRBD1. The V and J ends lost 5 bases and 5 bases, in that order; junction bases with no gene match: 7. The CDR3 consists of 14 residues. Germline CDR1 and CDR2: MNHEY and SMNVEV (reference sequence). The CDR3 bases are TGTGCCAGCAGTGTCGGGACAGGGATCGACGAGCAGTACTTC. It specifies CASSVGTGIDEQYF.

This clonotype was seen repeatedly, ten times or more. V and J are TRBV11-2 and TRBJ2-1; D might be TRBD1 (6 bases). Germline V gene lookup returns CDR1 SGHAT and CDR2 FQNNGV. The CDR3 sequence is 13 residues long. The V end was cut by 7 bases, the J end by 2 bases, with 9 bases between. CDR3 protein: CASNRVPYNEQFF. As DNA, the CDR3 is TGTGCCAGCAACAGGGTACCCTACAATGAGCAGTTCTTC. The full variable domain, its missing parts supplied by reference TRBV11-2 and TRBJ2-1, is EAGVAQSPRYKIIEKRQSVAFWCNPISGHATLYWYQQILGQGPKLLIQFQNNGVVDDSQLPKDRFSAERLKGVDSTLKIQPAKLEDSAVYLCASNRVPYNEQFFGPGTRLTVL.

Remarks on this clonotype: This likely stems from a read error, as it lies one base from a far larger clone. The chain employs TRBV5-4 and TRBJ1-2; no clear D gene. CDR1 SGHNT and CDR2 YYREEE come from the germline V gene (reference sequence). The CDR3 is 14 amino acids. DNA for the CDR3: TGCGCCAGCAGCCAAGCCTGGGCTAACTATGGCTACACCTTC. This gives the protein CASSQAWANYGYTF.

This clonotype was observed at least ten times. CDR3 region: CASSQVGFGELFF. CDR3 nucleotides: TGTGCCAGCAGCCAAGTGGGGTTCGGGGAGCTGTTTTTT. The chain carries TRBV14 and TRBJ2-2; no definite D call. The CDR3 totals 13 residues. V dropped 1 base and J dropped 7 bases, with 7 bases sitting between them. The germline CDR1 and CDR2 sequences are SGHDN and FVKESK.

A single count supports this clonotype. The rearrangement uses TRBV29-1 and TRBJ1-1; D gene ambiguous. Germline CDR1 SQVTM, CDR2 ANQGSEA. The V and J ends lost 2 bases and 5 bases respectively, with 9 bases between them. The CDR3 contains 12 residues. The CDR3 loop reads CSVELGRTEAFF. In nucleotides, the CDR3 is TGCAGCGTTGAACTTGGTCGGACTGAAGCTTTCTTT.

This clonotype was detected ten times or more. V is TRBV23-1 and J is TRBJ1-5; tentatively, D is TRBD1 (6 bases). TRBV23-1 is an open reading frame whose function is uncertain. This CDR3 is 13 amino acids long. The germline V and J ends were trimmed by 6 bases and 7 bases, with 13 bases remaining between them. Here the CDR3 DNA reads TGCGCCAGCAGCCACAGGGTGCCCCAGCCCCAGCATTTT. This sequence encodes CASSHRVPQPQHF.

The gene calls are TRBV13 and TRBJ2-1; 10 nucleotides align to TRBD2. The CDR3 is made up of 15 amino acids. Per germline, CDR1 PRHDT and CDR2 FYEKMQ (reference sequence). J gave up 5 bases and V 2 bases, and 3 bases lay outside the gene matches. CDR3 bases: TGTGCCAGCAGCTTACGGCTAGCGGGAGACAATGAGCAGTTCTTC. It encodes CASSLRLAGDNEQFF.

This clonotype has ten or more counts. This CDR3 is CSARETGTSGGFSYEQYF. The CDR3 coding sequence is TGCAGTGCCAGGGAAACCGGGACTAGCGGGGGCTTCTCCTACGAGCAGTACTTC. The chain employs TRBV20-1 and TRBJ2-7; 14 bases map to TRBD2. The CDR3 covers 18 residues. Germline lookup yields CDR1 DFQATT and CDR2 SNEGSKA (reference sequence). The trim removed 6 bases at V and 0 bases at J, leaving 13 bases unmatched.

This clonotype was counted ten times or more. This chain uses TRBV20-1 with TRBJ2-7; D possibly uses TRBD1 or TRBD2 (5 bases each). Germline values: CDR1 DFQATT, CDR2 SNEGSKA (reference sequence). Trimming removed 6 bases at V and 0 bases at J, with 12 bases between. There are 13 residues in the CDR3. This chain's CDR3 is CSARGLSSYEQYF. In nucleotides, the CDR3 is TGCAGTGCCCGGGGCCTAAGCTCCTACGAGCAGTACTTC.

This clonotype appeared many times. V is TRBV19 and J is TRBJ1-2; D is possibly TRBD1 (5 bases). V was shortened by 5 bases and J by 5 bases, with 18 bases between the two germline ends. The CDR3 has 15 amino acids. Germline-derived CDR1 and CDR2 are LNHDA and SQIVND (reference sequence). CDR3 sequence reads: CASSPGPGGVYGYTF. CDR3 DNA: TGTGCCAGTAGTCCGGGACCAGGTGGCGTATATGGCTACACCTTC. Filled out from reference TRBV19 and TRBJ1-2, the complete variable domain reads DGGITQSPKYLFRKEGQNVTLSCEQNLNHDAMYWYRQDPGQGLRLIYYSQIVNDFQKGDIAEGYSVSREKKESFPLTVTSAQKNPTAFYLCASSPGPGGVYGYTFGSGTRLTVV.

This clonotype was counted at least ten times. The V and J genes are TRBV12-3 or TRBV12-4 and TRBJ2-5, with D perhaps TRBD1 (6 bases). Trimming shortened V by 5 bases and J by 2 bases, and 9 bases separated the two germline ends. The CDR3 contains 13 residues. CDR3 in amino acids: CASSGQLQETQYF. CDR3 coding DNA: TGTGCCAGCAGTGGACAGCTACAAGAGACCCAGTACTTC.

As concerns this clonotype: A far bigger clonotype differs at one base, so this is likely a read error. The rearrangement joins TRBV12-3 or TRBV12-4 to TRBJ2-7; D gene uncertain. CDR3 length: 11 amino acids. V dropped 4 bases and J dropped 7 bases, with 8 bases sitting between them. This CDR3 reads CASSSKNEQYF. DNA for the CDR3: TGTGCCAGCAGTTCGAAGAATGAGCAGTACTTC.